This T cell receptor beta chain was recorded in a study of blood T cell repertoires in COVID-19. Study information: Researchers got acute and convalescent COVID-19 samples from the United States, Italy and Spain. The analysed material was cDNA or gDNA that came from T cells, B-cell-depleted T cells, or PBMCs.

Authors' data handling: The authors estimated nucleated cell counts from reference gene primer amplification. Produced via immunoSEQ multiplex PCR; TCRdb's table is partial and in-frame only. D and trimming come from the DNA, and the V and J calls and clone size come from that table. Of tens of thousands of clones in the sample, 65% to 90% were seen once. The CDR3 extends over 14 amino acids. Germline V CDR1 and CDR2: SGHVS, FQNEAQ. V dropped 4 bases and J dropped 0; count of bases not matched to a gene: 3. Sequencing was carried out using peripheral blood. V and J are TRBV7-8 and TRBJ2-7; 7 bases align to TRBD1. This sequence originates from a human donor in a cohort sampled during active COVID-19. CDR3 loop: CASSSGTASYEQYF. For the CDR3, the DNA is TGTGCCAGCAGCTCTGGGACAGCCTCCTACGAGCAGTACTTC.